The 10 T cell receptor beta chains in this list originate from one sample, sequenced in a study of CD8 T cells in Susac syndrome. An input of roughly 0.5 to 1 ug of RNA was subjected to reverse transcription using random hexamers. TCRdb used MiXCR to reprocess the immunoSEQ multiplex PCR reads, holding one entry per CDR3 protein. This sample yields under 150,000 distinct CDR3 sequences, of which 85% to 95% are seen a single time; 0.13% to 0.15% belongs to the top ten. Material: CD4+ T cells from PBMCs. These receptors came from a human donor with Susac syndrome.

The rearrangement uses TRBV4-3 and TRBJ1-1, with a tentative D call TRBD1 (6 bases). Per germline, CDR1 LGHNA and CDR2 YSLEER. This CDR3 is 15 amino acids long. V was cut by 4 bases and J by 0 bases, with 12 bases left in between. The CDR3 protein is CASSRRQAMNTEAFF. The CDR3 DNA reads TGCGCCAGCAGCCGTAGACAGGCGATGAACACTGAAGCTTTCTTT.

The chain is built from TRBV20-1 and TRBJ1-5, with TRBD1 as a possible D gene (5 bases). The CDR3 contains 17 residues. CDR1 and CDR2 (germline): DFQATT, SNEGSKA (reference sequence). Trimming cost V 0 bases and J 0 bases, with 15 bases left between them. The DNA for the CDR3 is TGCAGTGCTAGAGAAACCCAGGGTGTATATAGCAATCAGCCCCAGCATTTT. Translation: CSARETQGVYSNQPQHF.

The chain has TRBV29-1 and TRBJ1-2; D not resolved. V shed 3 bases and J shed 4 bases, with 9 bases lying between them. The V gene's germline CDR1 is SQVTM and CDR2 ANQGSEA. The CDR3 spans 12 residues. Here the CDR3 reads CSVDGYLYGYTF. Here the CDR3 DNA reads TGCAGCGTTGACGGGTACCTCTATGGCTACACCTTC.

This sequence joins TRBV15 and TRBJ2-3, with unresolved D. Trimming removed 4 bases from V and 2 bases from J, with 7 bases in between. The CDR3 sequence is 13 residues long. CDR1 and CDR2 from the germline V gene are LNHNV and YYDKDF (reference sequence). The CDR3 bases are TGTGCCACCAGCAAGCGTCACACAGATACGCAGTATTTT. Translating gives CATSKRHTDTQYF.

V is TRBV9 and J is TRBJ2-3; maybe TRBD2 (5 bases). The CDR3 has 15 amino acids. Per the germline V gene, CDR1 is SGDLS and CDR2 is YYNGEE. V was clipped by 3 bases and J by 6 bases, with 17 bases between them. CDR3 in DNA: TGTGCCAGCAGCGCCCAGACAACGGGAACGGATACGCAGTATTTT. Its protein product is CASSAQTTGTDTQYF.

This chain connects TRBV20-1 to TRBJ1-4; no clear D. The CDR3 contains 13 residues. Germline CDR1 and CDR2: DFQATT and SNEGSKA (reference sequence). V gave up 3 bases and J gave up 2 bases, with 7 bases separating them. The chain's CDR3 is CSARSRTNEKLFF. The CDR3 region has the DNA TGCAGTGCTAGGTCTCGGACTAATGAAAAACTGTTTTTT.

This rearrangement joins TRBV28 to TRBJ2-7, with D possibly called TRBD1 or TRBD2 (5 bases each). This CDR3 has 13 amino acids. V was pared by 8 bases and J by 4 bases, with 15 bases between. CDR1 and CDR2 from the germline V gene are MDHEN and SYDVKM. The CDR3 region has the DNA TGTGCCAGCGGGGCGGGCGGCGAATACGAGCAGTACTTC. It is translated as CASGAGGEYEQYF.

CDR3 amino acids: CATRGPTRADTQYF. The CDR3 region has the DNA TGTGCCACCAGAGGACCGACGCGGGCAGATACGCAGTATTTT. The chain recombines TRBV24-1 with TRBJ2-3, with a possible D match to TRBD2 (5 bases). V was trimmed by 7 bases and J by 4 bases, leaving 14 bases between them. Germline CDR1 reads KGHDR; CDR2 reads SFDVKD. The CDR3 extends over 14 amino acids.

The rearrangement uses TRBV20-1 and TRBJ2-1, with TRBD1 matching over 9 bases. Trimming took 5 bases from V and 10 from J; bases not matched to a gene: 12. Germline CDR1 and CDR2: DFQATT and SNEGSKA (reference sequence). The CDR3 runs 14 residues. Here the CDR3 DNA reads TGCAGTGCTTACAGGGGGCTGTCGGTTCGCGAGCAGTTCTTC. Residues: CSAYRGLSVREQFF.

The chain carries TRBV6-2 or TRBV6-3 and TRBJ2-1; weak D call: TRBD1 (6 bases). Trimming removed 6 bases from V and 4 bases from J, with 16 bases in between. This CDR3 has 15 amino acids. Germline V gene lookup returns CDR1 MNHEY and CDR2 SVGEGT. The CDR3 DNA reads TGTGCCAGCAGCGGAGCATGGACAGCTTACAATGAGCAGTTCTTC. Translation: CASSGAWTAYNEQFF.